These 15 T cell receptor beta chains share one sample of origin, sequenced in a study of T cell repertoires in cytomegalovirus infection. In TCRdb, the reads were re-called with MiXCR into one record per CDR3 protein. The table lists under 350,000 distinct CDR3 sequences, about 9.2% of them singletons. The specimen sequenced was PBMCs. The receptor set was obtained from a human donor in good health (CMV status not recorded). Some clones in this sample may be carry-over from other donors' samples.

This clonotype has ten or more counts. The V call is TRBV28, the J call TRBJ1-5; D is unclear. CDR3 length: 15 residues. Germline loops: CDR1 MDHEN, CDR2 SYDVKM. The V end lost 2 bases, the J end lost 3 bases, and 11 bases lay between the germline ends. The CDR3 region is CASSLGSPTNQPQHF. The DNA of the CDR3 is TGTGCCAGCAGTTTAGGGTCACCGACCAATCAGCCCCAGCATTTT.

V is TRBV2 and J is TRBJ1-1; TRBD1 might be the D (5 bases). Germline V CDR1 and CDR2: SNHLY, FYNNEI. The CDR3 contains 14 residues. Trimming left V 6 bases short and J 1 base short, with 12 bases between. The CDR3 sequence is CASRKGPQNTEAFF. The CDR3 DNA is TGTGCCAGCAGGAAGGGACCTCAGAACACTGAAGCTTTCTTT.

V and J are TRBV6-5 and TRBJ1-1, with D unclear. Germline V gives CDR1 MNHEY, CDR2 SVGAGI. V was cut by 0 bases and J by 0 bases, with 14 bases left in between. The CDR3 runs to 17 residues. CDR3: CASSYSTAGYMNTEAFF. In DNA form, the CDR3 reads TGTGCCAGCAGTTACTCGACGGCGGGATACATGAACACTGAAGCTTTCTTT.

There are many counts of this clonotype. The rearrangement joins TRBV28 to TRBJ2-3, with 12 bases that match TRBD2. The CDR3 extends over 15 amino acids. The germline CDR1 and CDR2 sequences are MDHEN and SYDVKM. V gave up 5 bases and J gave up 2 bases; unmatched junction bases: 2. In nucleotides, the CDR3 is TGTGCCAGCAGTCTAGCGGGGGGGTCCACAGATACGCAGTATTTT. Amino acids: CASSLAGGSTDTQYF.

This clonotype was recorded many times. The chain is built from TRBV20-1 and TRBJ1-5, with TRBD1 as a possible D gene (5 bases). This CDR3 has 16 amino acids. The V end lost 0 bases, the J end lost 4 bases, and 16 bases lay between the germline ends. CDR1 is DFQATT, CDR2 SNEGSKA, per germline (reference sequence). In nucleotides, the CDR3 is TGCAGTGCTAGAGATCCTGAGGAGGGACGAAATCAGCCCCAGCATTTT. Translating it yields CSARDPEEGRNQPQHF.

This clonotype has ten or more counts. The V call is TRBV19, the J call TRBJ2-2; D remains ambiguous. The CDR3 has 13 amino acids. Germline values: CDR1 LNHDA, CDR2 SQIVND (reference sequence). Deletions cut 6 bases from V and 1 base from J, with 6 bases between. CDR3 in amino acids: CASSSRNTGELFF. CDR3 coding DNA: TGTGCCAGTAGCTCAAGGAACACCGGGGAGCTGTTTTTT.

This clonotype was counted ten times or more. J is TRBJ2-2 and V is TRBV5-1; the D gene is possibly TRBD1 (6 bases). V gave up 2 bases and J gave up 2 bases, with 10 bases separating them. This CDR3 has 15 residues. The V gene's germline CDR1 is SGHRS and CDR2 YFSETQ. CDR3 region: CASSFRTVNTGELFF. The CDR3 DNA reads as TGCGCCAGCAGCTTCCGGACAGTAAACACCGGGGAGCTGTTTTTT.

This clonotype was counted between two and nine times. This chain links TRBV14 with TRBJ2-4, with 8 bases aligning to TRBD1. Germline CDR1 reads SGHDN; CDR2 reads FVKESK. The CDR3 runs to 13 residues. The ends lost 3 bases at V and 7 bases at J; junction bases unmatched: 2. CDR3: CASSHRTGNIQYF. The CDR3 DNA follows: TGTGCCAGCAGCCACCGGACAGGGAACATTCAGTACTTC.

The rearrangement joins TRBV20-1 to TRBJ2-7; D might be TRBD2 (6 bases). This CDR3 is built from 13 residues. CDR1 and CDR2 (germline): DFQATT, SNEGSKA (reference sequence). V lost 7 bases to trimming and J lost 1 base, with 14 bases between them. For the CDR3, the DNA is TGCAGTGTAACGGACGGGGGATCCTACGAGCAGTACTTC. Encoded protein: CSVTDGGSYEQYF.

Many counts were recorded for this clonotype. The chain carries TRBV6-1 and TRBJ1-1, with TRBD1 matching over 10 bases. V lost 5 bases, J lost 11 bases, and 5 bases stayed unmatched. The CDR3 totals 12 residues. CDR1 is MNHNS, CDR2 SASEGT, per germline. The chain's CDR3 is CASSSRTGGAFF. DNA for the CDR3: TGTGCCAGCAGTTCAAGGACAGGGGGGGCTTTCTTT.

The rearrangement links TRBV20-1 to TRBJ2-3, with 13 bases matching TRBD2. CDR1 DFQATT and CDR2 SNEGSKA come from the germline V gene (reference sequence). The CDR3 loop spans 17 amino acids. The ends lost 3 bases at V and 0 bases at J; junction bases unmatched: 6. The CDR3 is CSASRTSGGASTDTQYF. The CDR3 coding sequence is TGCAGTGCTAGCCGGACTAGCGGGGGTGCTAGCACAGATACGCAGTATTTT.

A word on this clonotype: This may stem from a read error, because a much larger clone lies one nucleotide away. V is TRBV10-1 and J is TRBJ1-6, with D uncertain. The CDR3 has 17 amino acids. Trimming took 8 bases from V and 3 from J, leaving 20 bases between them. CDR1 is WNHNN, CDR2 SYGVQD, per germline (reference sequence). For the CDR3, the DNA is TGCGCCAGCCTCCTGACCCGAGACCGCCTCTATAATTCACCCCTCCACTTT. It codes for CASLLTRDRLYNSPLHF.

At least ten counts were recorded for this clonotype. This chain uses TRBV7-9 with TRBJ1-1; TRBD1 agrees at 7 bases. CDR3 length equals 14 residues. Germline loops: CDR1 SEHNR, CDR2 FQNEAQ (reference sequence). V was clipped by 5 bases and J by 7 bases; unmatched bases: 10. CDR3 residues: CASSPDRDTGEAFF. CDR3 coding DNA: TGTGCCAGCAGCCCTGACAGGGACACCGGTGAAGCTTTCTTT.

This clonotype was observed a few times. V usage is TRBV29-1 and J usage is TRBJ2-1, with 9 bases matching TRBD2. This CDR3 is built from 17 residues. The J segment lost 6 bases and the V segment lost 8 bases, leaving 20 bases of the junction unmatched. Germline-derived CDR1 and CDR2 are SQVTM and ANQGSEA. CDR3 sequence: CSLVAPSSRGGRNEQFF. DNA of the CDR3: TGCAGCCTTGTGGCCCCGTCTTCGCGGGGGGGCCGCAATGAGCAGTTCTTC.

On this clonotype: This may stem from a read error, because a much larger clone lies one nucleotide away. V is TRBV4-1 and J is TRBJ2-3; D is unresolved. Germline values: CDR1 MGHRA, CDR2 YSYEKL. This CDR3 spans 16 amino acids. Trimming took off 2 bases at V and 4 bases at J, with 16 bases between the two ends. The CDR3, as DNA: TGCGCCAGCAGCCAAAGAACGGACCGTTCCTCAGATACGCAGTATTTT. Translated, it gives CASSQRTDRSSDTQYF.